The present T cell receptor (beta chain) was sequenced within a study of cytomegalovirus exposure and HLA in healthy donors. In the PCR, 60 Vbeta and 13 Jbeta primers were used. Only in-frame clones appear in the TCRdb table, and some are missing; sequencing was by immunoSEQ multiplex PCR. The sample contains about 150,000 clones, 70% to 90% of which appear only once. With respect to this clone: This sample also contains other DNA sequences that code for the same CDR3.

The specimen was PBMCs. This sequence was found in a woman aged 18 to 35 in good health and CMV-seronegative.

CDR3 sequence: CASSSRGNQPQHF. CDR3 coding DNA: TGTGCCAGCAGTTCTCGGGGGAATCAGCCCCAGCATTTT. The chain joins TRBV7-2 to TRBJ1-5, with D perhaps matching TRBD1 (5 bases). The germline V gene encodes CDR1 SGHTA and CDR2 FQGNSA. The length of the CDR3 is 13 residues. V was clipped by 6 bases and J by 4 bases, with 10 bases between them.